The rows below give T cell receptor beta chains drawn from one sample of a study of blood T cells in healthy people across ages. TCRdb reprocessed the 5' RACE reads with MiXCR, giving one entry per CDR3 protein. The profile covers 1.2 million to 1.5 million distinct CDR3 sequences, with 42% appearing a single time and 7% to 9.5% taken by the ten largest. What was sequenced was blood. The receptor source for this set is a woman between 18 and 29 years old in good health. Each CDR3 is given without its conserved first and last residue.

cdr3_length v_call cdr3_aa
16 TRBV6-1 ASRAKGQQILSNQPQH
13 TRBV5-1 ASSLLGEAQETQF
11 TRBV4-1 ASSHQTRDEQY
12 TRBV6-1 ASKTAGYQETQY
13 TRBV21-1 ASSNLPGGNYGYT
13 TRBV4-1 ASSQGFGPNTEAF
11 TRBV6-5 ASSYGSVDTQY
14 TRBV6-2/TRBV6-3 ASGGQGTSNNYGYT
13 TRBV27 ASSPDFGGQYEQY
12 TRBV2 ASSALGSSYEQY
12 TRBV20-1 SARDASANSPLH
12 TRBV27 ASSWGGENNEQF
15 TRBV18 ASSPGQTFSSYNEQY
17 TRBV21-1 ASSKAGAGKYSGANVLT
12 TRBV4-1 ASSQDGGSGGAF
13 TRBV11-1 ASNFGRTDTDTQY
13 TRBV20-1 SAHSGGRGMETQY
12 TRBV29-1 SVVPGEGGTEAF
11 TRBV5-1 ASTFQGDDTQY
14 TRBV11-2 ASRSIRPGLQPEQF
11 TRBV7-6 ASSQVRPGELS
13 TRBV12-3/TRBV12-4 ASSFGNSGPYGYT
11 TRBV7-9 ASSLRGAAEAF
15 TRBV7-6 ASSLGSGSGDQETQY
14 TRBV7-3 ASSLVGGTLADTQY
13 TRBV18 ASIPSVISHNEQF
15 TRBV29-1 SAQSGLAAAQGNEQF
12 TRBV5-1 ASSGLLSTDTQY
13 TRBV3-1 ASSQAAGTNYEQY
16 TRBV27 ASKSGGARTPGTDTQY
11 TRBV7-2 ASSLGGQHEAF
11 TRBV10-3 AISESYPEEQY
10 TRBV6-1 ATSSYNSPLH
14 TRBV7-8 ASSLVGWGSNQPQH
14 TRBV12-3/TRBV12-4 ASSRPRNVSYNEQF
12 TRBV21-1 ASRHPGSSGEQF
13 TRBV4-1 ASSQALASMGEQY
14 TRBV7-9 ATGTGAFIAKNIQY
14 TRBV5-1 ASSLSGGRGTGELF
13 TRBV5-1 ASSWGQSMVETQY
12 TRBV12-3/TRBV12-4 ATVDRYSHNEQF
14 TRBV11-2 ASSLDWRDPYNEQF
16 TRBV24-1 ATSESTSGRGGYNEQY
14 TRBV3-1 ASSQSLGHYTDTQY
13 TRBV27 ASSWDRAGANVLT